Here is one T cell receptor beta chain with its context. The data are from a study of cytomegalovirus exposure and HLA in healthy donors. Germline lookup yields CDR1 SGHRS and CDR2 YFSETQ. This CDR3 contains 14 residues. V was shortened by 4 bases and J by 3 bases, with 13 bases between the two germline ends. Primers: 60 Vbeta forward and 13 Jbeta reverse. Here immunoSEQ multiplex PCR was the method, and the copy in TCRdb shows in-frame clones only, minus some. The data contain 150,000 to 200,000 clones, 75% to 80% of them singletons. The chain recombines TRBV5-1 with TRBJ1-1, with D perhaps matching TRBD1 (5 bases). The sample taken for sequencing was PBMCs. This clonotype was obtained from a man aged 45-65 years in good health and CMV-seropositive. CDR3 sequence (DNA): TGCGCCAGCAGCAAGGCAGGGCAGGACACTGAAGCTTTCTTT. Translating it yields CASSKAGQDTEAFF.